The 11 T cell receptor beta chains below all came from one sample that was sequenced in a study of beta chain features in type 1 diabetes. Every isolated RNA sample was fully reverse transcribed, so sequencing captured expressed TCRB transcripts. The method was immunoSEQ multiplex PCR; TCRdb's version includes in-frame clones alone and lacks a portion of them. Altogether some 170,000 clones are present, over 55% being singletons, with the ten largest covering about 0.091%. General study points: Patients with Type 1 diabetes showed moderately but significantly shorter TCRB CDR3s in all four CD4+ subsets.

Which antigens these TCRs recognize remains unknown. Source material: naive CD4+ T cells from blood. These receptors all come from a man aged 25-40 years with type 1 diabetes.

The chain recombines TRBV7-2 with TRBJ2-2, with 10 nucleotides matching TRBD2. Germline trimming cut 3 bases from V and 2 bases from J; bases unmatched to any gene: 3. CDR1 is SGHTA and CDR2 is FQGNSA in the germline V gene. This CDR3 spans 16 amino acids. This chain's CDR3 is CASSFGLAENTGELFF. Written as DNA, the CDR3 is TGTGCCAGCAGCTTCGGACTAGCGGAAAACACCGGGGAGCTGTTTTTT.

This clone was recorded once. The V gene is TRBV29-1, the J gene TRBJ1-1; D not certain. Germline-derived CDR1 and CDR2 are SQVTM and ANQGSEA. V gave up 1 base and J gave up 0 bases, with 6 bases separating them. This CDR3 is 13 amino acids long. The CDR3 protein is CSVEVTMNTEAFF. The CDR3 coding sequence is TGCAGCGTTGAAGTTACCATGAACACTGAAGCTTTCTTT.

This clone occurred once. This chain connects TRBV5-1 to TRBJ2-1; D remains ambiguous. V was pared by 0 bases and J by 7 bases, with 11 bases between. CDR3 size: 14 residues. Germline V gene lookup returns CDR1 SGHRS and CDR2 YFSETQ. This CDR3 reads CASSLGPQGNEQFF. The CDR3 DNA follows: TGCGCCAGCAGCTTGGGACCTCAAGGGAATGAGCAGTTCTTC.

The CDR3 coding sequence is TGTGCCATCAGTGACCAAGCGGGGGCCAACGTCCTGACTTTC. As protein: CAISDQAGANVLTF. The V gene is TRBV10-3, the J gene TRBJ2-6; unclear D gene. The CDR3 loop spans 14 amino acids. With 3 bases removed from V and 4 bases from J, the gap between germline ends came to 7 bases. Germline V lookup: CDR1 ENHRY, CDR2 SYGVKD.

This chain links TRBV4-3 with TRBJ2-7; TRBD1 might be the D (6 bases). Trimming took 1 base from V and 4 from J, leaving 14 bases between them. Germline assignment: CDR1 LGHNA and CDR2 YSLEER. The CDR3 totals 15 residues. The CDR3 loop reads CASSQAWDTFYEQYF. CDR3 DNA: TGCGCCAGCAGCCAAGCATGGGACACCTTTTACGAGCAGTACTTC.

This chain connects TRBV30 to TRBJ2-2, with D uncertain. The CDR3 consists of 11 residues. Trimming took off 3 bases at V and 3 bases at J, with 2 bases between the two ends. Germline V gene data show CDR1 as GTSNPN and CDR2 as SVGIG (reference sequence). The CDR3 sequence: CAWSYTGELFF. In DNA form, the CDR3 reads TGTGCCTGGAGCTACACCGGGGAGCTGTTTTTT. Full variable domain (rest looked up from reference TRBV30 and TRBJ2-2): SQTIHQWPATLVQPVGSPLSLECTVEGTSNPNLYWYRQAAGRGLQLLFYSVGIGQISSEVPQNLSASRPQDRQFILSSKKLLLSDSGFYLCAWSYTGELFFGEGSRLTVL.

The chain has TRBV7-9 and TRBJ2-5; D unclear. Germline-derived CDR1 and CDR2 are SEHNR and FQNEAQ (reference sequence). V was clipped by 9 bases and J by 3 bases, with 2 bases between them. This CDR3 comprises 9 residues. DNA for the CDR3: TGTGCCAGTGAAGAGACCCAGTACTTC. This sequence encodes CASEETQYF.

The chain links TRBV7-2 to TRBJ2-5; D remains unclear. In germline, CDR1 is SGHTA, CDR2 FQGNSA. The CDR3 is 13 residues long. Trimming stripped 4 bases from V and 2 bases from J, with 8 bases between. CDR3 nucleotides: TGTGCCAGCAGCTCTCAACTACAAGAGACCCAGTACTTC. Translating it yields CASSSQLQETQYF.

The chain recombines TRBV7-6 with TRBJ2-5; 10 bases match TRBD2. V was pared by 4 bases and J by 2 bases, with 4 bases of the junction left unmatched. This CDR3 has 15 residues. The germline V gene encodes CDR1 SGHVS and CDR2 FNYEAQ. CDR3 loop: CASSSRTSGQETQYF. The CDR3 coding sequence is TGTGCCAGCAGCTCCCGGACTAGCGGACAAGAGACCCAGTACTTC.

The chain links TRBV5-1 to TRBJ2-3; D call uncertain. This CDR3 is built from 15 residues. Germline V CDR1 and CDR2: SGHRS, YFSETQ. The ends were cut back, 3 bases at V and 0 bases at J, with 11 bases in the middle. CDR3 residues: CASSSLGPSTDTQYF. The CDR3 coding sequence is TGCGCCAGCAGCTCCCTAGGGCCTAGCACAGATACGCAGTATTTT.

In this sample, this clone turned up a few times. The CDR3 sequence: CSVTGFSSGELFF. CDR3 nucleotides: TGCAGCGTGACAGGGTTTAGTTCCGGGGAGCTGTTTTTT. This sequence joins TRBV29-1 and TRBJ2-2; 7 nucleotides match TRBD1. The V segment lost 6 bases and the J segment 6 bases; nucleotides outside the gene matches: 7. The CDR3 consists of 13 residues. Germline V gene sequence: CDR1 SQVTM, CDR2 ANQGSEA.